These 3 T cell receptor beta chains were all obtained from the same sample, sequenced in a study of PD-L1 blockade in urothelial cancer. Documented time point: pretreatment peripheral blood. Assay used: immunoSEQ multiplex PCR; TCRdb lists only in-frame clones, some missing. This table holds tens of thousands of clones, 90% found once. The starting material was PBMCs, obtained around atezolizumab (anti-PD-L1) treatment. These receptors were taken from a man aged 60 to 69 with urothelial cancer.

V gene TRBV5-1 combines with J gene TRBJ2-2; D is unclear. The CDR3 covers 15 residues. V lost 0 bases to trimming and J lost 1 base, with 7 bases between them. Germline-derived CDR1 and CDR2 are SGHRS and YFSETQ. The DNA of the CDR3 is TGCGCCAGCAGCTTGGTTCGGGTGAACACCGGGGAGCTGTTTTTT. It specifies CASSLVRVNTGELFF.

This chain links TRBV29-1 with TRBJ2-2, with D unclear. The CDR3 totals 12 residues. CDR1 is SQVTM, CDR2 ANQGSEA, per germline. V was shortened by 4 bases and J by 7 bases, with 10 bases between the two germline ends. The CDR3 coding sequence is TGCAGCGTTGTGGGTTACAGCGGGGAGCTGTTTTTT. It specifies CSVVGYSGELFF.

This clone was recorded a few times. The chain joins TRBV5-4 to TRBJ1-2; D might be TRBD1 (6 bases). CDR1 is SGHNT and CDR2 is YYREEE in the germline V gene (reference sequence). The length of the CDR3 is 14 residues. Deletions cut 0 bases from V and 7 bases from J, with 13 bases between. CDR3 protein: CASSLVGGISGYTF. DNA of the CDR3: TGTGCCAGCAGCTTGGTAGGGGGTATCAGTGGCTACACCTTC.